This T cell receptor (beta chain) was identified during a study of T cell repertoires in cytomegalovirus infection. Whole-study context: Both CMV infection and a matching HLA type were indicated by public TCR beta signatures.

TCRdb used MiXCR to reprocess the reads, holding one entry per CDR3 protein. The sample records tens of thousands of distinct CDR3 sequences, approximately 22% being singletons. In this sample, this clonotype turned up many times. What it recognizes is unknown. CDR3 size: 12 residues. Germline CDR1 reads SGHRS; CDR2 reads YFSETQ. Trimming took off 3 bases at V and 5 bases at J, with 7 bases between the two ends. V is TRBV5-1 and J is TRBJ2-3; tentatively, D is TRBD2 (5 bases). The sample was CD8+ T cells from cultured PBMCs, taken from culture after CMV antigen stimulation. This receptor was identified in a human donor in good health (CMV status not recorded). Some clones in this sample may be carry-over from other donors' samples. The CDR3 DNA reads TGCGCCAGCAGCTCGGGAATAGATACGCAGTATTTT. Translated: CASSSGIDTQYF.